Sequencing of this T cell receptor (beta chain) was carried out in a study of kidney transplant recipient with SARS-CoV-2 infection. Germline CDR1 MNHNY, CDR2 SVGAGI (reference sequence). The V segment lost 6 bases and the J segment 5 bases; nucleotides outside the gene matches: 7. This CDR3 spans 15 amino acids. TCRdb analysed the reads with MiXCR anew, one entry per CDR3 protein. The table shows about 250,000 distinct CDR3 sequences, with about 28% occurring only once. The J gene is TRBJ1-6, the V gene TRBV6-6, with TRBD1 matching 7 bases. The sample in question was a blood sample, obtained at baseline and on roughly day 120 from a kidney transplant recipient. The origin of this receptor is a young adult male patient who had COVID-19 and was a kidney transplant recipient. Some T cells may originate from the graft donor. The CDR3 here is CASRPAGTDNSPLHF. CDR3 DNA sequence: TGTGCCAGCAGACCCGCCGGGACAGATAATTCACCCCTCCACTTT.